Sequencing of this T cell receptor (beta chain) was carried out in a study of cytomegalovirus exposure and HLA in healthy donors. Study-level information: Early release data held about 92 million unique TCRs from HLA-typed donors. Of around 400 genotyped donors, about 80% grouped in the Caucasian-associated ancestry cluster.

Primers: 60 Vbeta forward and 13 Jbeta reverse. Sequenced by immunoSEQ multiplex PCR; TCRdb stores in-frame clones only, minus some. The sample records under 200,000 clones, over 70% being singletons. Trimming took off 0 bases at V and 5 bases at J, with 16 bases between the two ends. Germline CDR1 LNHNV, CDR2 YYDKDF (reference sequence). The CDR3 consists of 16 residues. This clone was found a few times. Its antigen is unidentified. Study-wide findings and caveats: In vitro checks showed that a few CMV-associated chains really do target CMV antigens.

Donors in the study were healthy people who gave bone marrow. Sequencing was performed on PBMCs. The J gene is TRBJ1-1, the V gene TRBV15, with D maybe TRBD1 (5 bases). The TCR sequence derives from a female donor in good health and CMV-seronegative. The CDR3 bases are TGTGCCACCAGCAGAGATCCTCCAGGGCGAGATACTGAAGCTTTCTTT. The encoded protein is CATSRDPPGRDTEAFF.